This T cell receptor (beta chain) stems from a study of T cell responses to AZD1222 COVID-19 vaccine. The CDR3 has 14 residues. Trimming cost V 2 bases and J 2 bases, with 9 bases left between them. Germline CDR1 KGHSH, CDR2 LQKENI. Data came from immunoSEQ multiplex PCR; TCRdb stores just in-frame clones and leaves some out. The data hold around 84,000 clones, with about 90% observed a single time. The TCR comes from an adult in good health. Sample: peripheral blood, taken on day 0 of AZD1222 vaccination. This chain links TRBV18 with TRBJ1-2; D not resolved. The CDR3 loop reads CASSPRRENYGYTF. The CDR3 bases are TGTGCCAGCTCACCAAGGCGAGAAAACTATGGCTACACCTTC.